The present TCR beta chain was sequenced within a study of shared clonotypes between healthy human individuals (dated by TCRdb to 2018 to 2020). Study-wide context: The cohort included a few men and a couple of women between 18 and 49 years of age. For each donor, three plates each were used for CD4 naive and CD4 memory, two plates were used for CD8 naive, and one plate was used for CD8 memory. Blood TCR repertoires of a handful of healthy adults were deeply sequenced to estimate repertoire size and the extent of clonotype sharing between individuals. To increase sequencing depth and limit assay-specific biases, TCR repertoire library preparation and sequencing were carried out by different laboratories using diverse techniques. Between about 0.94 and 10 billion PBMCs per donor were obtained by leukapheresis.

Note on this clone: Its antigen remains undetermined. Within one base of it there is no much larger clone, and no base qualities were kept.

General findings and caveats noted by the study authors: Higher generation probabilities were observed for clonotypes shared by all four sorted-subset donors than for non-shared clonotypes. The genetic and exposure-history diversity represented was limited by the small number of donors. Based on pairwise subsampling, the degree of clonotype sharing among donors was expected to be affected by sequencing depth. Even with the large sequencing depth, rarefaction of the sorted-subset datasets indicated that sequencing was incomplete. About 5% of naive CD4, roughly 3.6% of naive CD8, 2.3% of memory CD4, and around 0.42% of memory CD8 clonotypes were shared across a handful of donors. Sampling was restricted to blood, and TCR repertoires in tissue are likely to differ from TCR repertoires in blood. Naive subsets generally had larger estimated clonotype richness than memory subsets.

V loses 1 base, J loses 10 bases, and the germline ends lie 14 bases apart. The CDR3 measures 14 amino acids from cysteine to phenylalanine. Only the CDR3 DNA is retained, 42 bases long and in frame from the first base. According to the germline V gene, CDR1 reads LGHNA and CDR2 reads YSLEER. Healthy HIV-negative adults with no recently reported acute infections or vaccinations were included as donors. Only Caucasian adults living in Nashville, Tennessee, USA were represented among the donors. CD4+ T cells were enriched by magnetic negative selection, after which naive cells were positively selected on CD45RA and the negative fraction was taken as the memory subset. Blood was obtained by leukapheresis, after which PBMCs were separated by Ficoll-Histopaque density gradient centrifugation and cryopreserved in liquid nitrogen vapor phase. Analytical flow cytometry was used to check the purity and quantity of each magnetically sorted T cell population. Genomic DNA was isolated from each sorted fraction and quantified by UV absorbance on a Nanodrop 2000c.

Using the deep immunoSEQ assay, TCR CDR3 regions were amplified from genomic DNA by multiplex PCR. Extracted genomic DNA from each cell subset was distributed evenly across all wells of several immunoSEQ 96-well plates, and each plate was treated as a replicate. For sorted subsets, approximately 210 ng genomic DNA, equal to tens of thousands of T cell genomes, was loaded into each replicate PCR. Purified libraries were quantified with a Qubit 3.0 fluorometer, sized on a Bioanalyzer 2100, and re-quantified with the KAPA Library Quantification kit. A separate single-read 150-cycle Illumina NextSeq 550 flow cell was used to sequence each immunoSEQ 96-well plate. Under the source paper's analysis protocol: The immunoSEQ output contained only junctional sequences without quality scores, so filtering could not match that applied to full-length reads. To assign V/J genes and CDR3, sequences were annotated using PyIR, a Python wrapper for IgBLAST v1.9, with IMGT germline references. Any read was removed if the V/J assignment was weak (E-value above 1e-6), the CDR3 was missing, or the read contained stop codons, out-of-frame junctions, or ambiguous translated residues. A V3J clonotype was defined by an identical inferred V gene, J gene, and CDR3 amino acid sequence. To compute the percentage overlap between repertoires, the number of shared unique clonotypes was divided by the size of the smaller repertoire. RTK rarefaction, the Chao1 estimator, and Recon v2.1 estimates of unobserved clonotypes were used to assess repertoire richness. OLGA was used to compute generation probabilities for all TCRbeta clonotypes that the gDNA method yielded from a handful of donors. TCRdb mirrors the immuneACCESS table, restricted to in-frame sequences. Some clones are absent from its copies; in checked studies, under half trace to an unresolved V gene, and the reason for the others is unknown. Clone size and V and J calls were adopted from that table, with D and trimming inferred from the DNA. The table for this sample lists 1 million to 1.3 million clones; approximately 80% of them were counted only once. The top ten hold 0.61% of the sample.

Sequencing input: memory CD4+ T cells from PBMCs. The sample's cell subset or site, from its label and the paper: CD45RA-negative fraction. The rearrangement joined TRBV4-3 to TRBJ2-4; there is no confident call for the D gene. This sequence originates from a young man in good health. Some clones in this sample may be carry-over from other donors' samples. The CDR3 in this case is CASSQGGFSGIQYF. The nucleotide sequence is given as TGCGCCAGCAGCCAAGGGGGTTTTTCTGGAATTCAGTACTTC.